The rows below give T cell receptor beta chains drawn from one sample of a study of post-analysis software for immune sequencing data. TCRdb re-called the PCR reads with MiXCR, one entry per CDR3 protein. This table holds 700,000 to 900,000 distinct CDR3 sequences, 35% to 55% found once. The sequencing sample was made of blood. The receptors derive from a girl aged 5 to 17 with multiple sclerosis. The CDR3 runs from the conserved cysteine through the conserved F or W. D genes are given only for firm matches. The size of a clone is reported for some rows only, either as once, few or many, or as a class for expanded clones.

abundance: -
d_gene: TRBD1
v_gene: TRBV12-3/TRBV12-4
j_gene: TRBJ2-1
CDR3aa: CASSLTGQETQFF
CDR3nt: TGTGCCAGCAGCCTGACAGGGCAGGAGACCCAGTTCTTC

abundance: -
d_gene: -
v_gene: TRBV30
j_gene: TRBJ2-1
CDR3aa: CAWSVRANSRYVEQFF
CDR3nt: TGTGCCTGGAGTGTACGTGCGAACAGCCGATACGTTGAGCAGTTCTTC

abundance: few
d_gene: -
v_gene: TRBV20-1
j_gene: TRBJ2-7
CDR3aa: CSASRGNDEQYF
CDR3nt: TGCAGTGCTAGTCGAGGGAACGACGAGCAGTACTTC

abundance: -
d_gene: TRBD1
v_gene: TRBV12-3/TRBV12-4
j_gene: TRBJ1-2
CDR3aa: CASSSSSTGALANYGYTF
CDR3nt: TGTGCCAGCAGTTCCTCCTCGACAGGGGCATTAGCTAACTATGGCTACACCTTC

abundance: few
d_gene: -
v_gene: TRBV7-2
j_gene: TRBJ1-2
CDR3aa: CASSFRQRDYGYTF
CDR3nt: TGTGCCAGCAGCTTTAGGCAAAGGGACTATGGCTACACCTTC

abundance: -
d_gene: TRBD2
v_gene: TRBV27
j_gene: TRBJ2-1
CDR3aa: CASSLLLAGAYNEQFF
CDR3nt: TGTGCCAGCAGTTTACTGCTAGCGGGGGCCTACAATGAGCAGTTCTTC

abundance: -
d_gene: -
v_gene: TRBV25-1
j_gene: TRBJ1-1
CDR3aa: CASSEYGWGMNTEAFF
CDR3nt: TGTGCCAGCAGTGAATACGGTTGGGGTATGAACACTGAAGCTTTCTTT

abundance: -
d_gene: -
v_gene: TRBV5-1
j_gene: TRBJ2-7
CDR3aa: CASSSAGRGRNEQYF
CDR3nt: TGCGCCAGCAGCTCGGCGGGGAGAGGTAGGAATGAGCAGTACTTC

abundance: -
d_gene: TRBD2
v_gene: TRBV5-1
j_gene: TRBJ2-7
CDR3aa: CASSYLAGMSYEQYF
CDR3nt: TGCGCCAGCAGCTACCTAGCGGGAATGAGCTACGAGCAGTACTTC

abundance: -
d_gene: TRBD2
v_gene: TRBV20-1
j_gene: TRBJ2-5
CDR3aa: CSATLREKETQYF
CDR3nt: TGCAGTGCTACGTTGCGGGAGAAGGAGACCCAGTACTTC

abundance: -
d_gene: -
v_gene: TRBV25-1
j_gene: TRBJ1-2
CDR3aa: CASSDDMDGYGYTF
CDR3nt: TGTGCCAGCAGTGACGACATGGATGGCTATGGCTACACCTTC

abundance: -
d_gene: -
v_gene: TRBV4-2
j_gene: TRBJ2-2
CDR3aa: CASSQEGSTSFVLGELFF
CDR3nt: TGTGCCAGCAGCCAAGAAGGGAGTACTAGTTTTGTTTTGGGGGAGCTGTTTTTT

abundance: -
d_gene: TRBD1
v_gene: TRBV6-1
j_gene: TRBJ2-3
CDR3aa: CASRIGGQGSTDTQYF
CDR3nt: TGTGCCAGCAGAATCGGGGGACAGGGGTCCACAGATACGCAGTATTTT

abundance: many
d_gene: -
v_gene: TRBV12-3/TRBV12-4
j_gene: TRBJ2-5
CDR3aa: CASSFGVGETQYF
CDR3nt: TGTGCCAGCAGTTTTGGGGTTGGGGAGACCCAGTACTTC

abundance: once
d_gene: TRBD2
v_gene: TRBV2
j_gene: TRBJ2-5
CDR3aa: CASSVQRSGSETQYF
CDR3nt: TGTGCCAGCAGTGTACAGCGTAGCGGGAGTGAGACCCAGTACTTC

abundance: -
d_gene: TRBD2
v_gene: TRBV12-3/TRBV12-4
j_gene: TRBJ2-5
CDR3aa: CASRPKREGETQYF
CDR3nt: TGTGCCAGCAGACCCAAGCGGGAGGGAGAGACCCAGTACTTC

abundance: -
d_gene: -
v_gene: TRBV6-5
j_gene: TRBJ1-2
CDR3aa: CASSYGAADTYGYTF
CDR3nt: TGTGCCAGCAGTTACGGGGCAGCCGACACCTATGGCTACACCTTC

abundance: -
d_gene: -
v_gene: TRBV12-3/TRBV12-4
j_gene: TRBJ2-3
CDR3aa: CASSLQWLSADTQYF
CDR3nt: TGTGCCAGCAGTCTACAATGGCTTAGCGCAGATACGCAGTATTTT

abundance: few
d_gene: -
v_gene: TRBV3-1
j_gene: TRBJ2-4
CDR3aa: CASSQSGPGGLAKNIQYF
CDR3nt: TGTGCCAGCAGCCAAAGCGGGCCGGGCGGATTAGCCAAAAACATTCAGTACTTC

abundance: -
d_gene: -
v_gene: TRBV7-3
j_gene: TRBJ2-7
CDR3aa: CASSLTGGAEQYF
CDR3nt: TGTGCCAGCAGCTTAACGGGGGGCGCCGAGCAGTACTTC

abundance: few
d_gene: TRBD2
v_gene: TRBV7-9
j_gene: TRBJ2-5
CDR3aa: CASSQLAGARETQYF
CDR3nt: TGTGCCAGCAGTCAATTAGCGGGAGCTCGGGAGACCCAGTACTTC

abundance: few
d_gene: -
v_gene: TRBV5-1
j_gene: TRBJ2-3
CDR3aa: CASAVGVDDTDTQYF
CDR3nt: TGCGCCAGTGCGGTGGGGGTCGATGACACAGATACGCAGTATTTT

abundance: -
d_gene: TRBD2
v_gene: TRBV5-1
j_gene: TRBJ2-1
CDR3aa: CASSPARTSGRALGDEQFF
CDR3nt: TGCGCCAGCAGCCCGGCTCGGACTAGCGGGAGGGCTCTAGGCGATGAGCAGTTCTTC

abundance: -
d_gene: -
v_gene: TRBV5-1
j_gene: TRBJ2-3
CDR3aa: CASSPAASPDRHTQYF
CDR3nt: TGCGCCAGCAGCCCGGCAGCTAGCCCGGATAGGCATACGCAGTATTTT

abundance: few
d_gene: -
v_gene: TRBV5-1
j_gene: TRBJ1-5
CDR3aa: CASALDRHQPQHF
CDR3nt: TGCGCCAGCGCTCTGGACCGCCATCAGCCCCAGCATTTT

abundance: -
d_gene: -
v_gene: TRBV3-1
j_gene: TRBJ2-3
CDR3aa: CASSQGPPDTQYF
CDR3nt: TGTGCCAGCAGCCAGGGACCTCCCGATACGCAGTATTTT

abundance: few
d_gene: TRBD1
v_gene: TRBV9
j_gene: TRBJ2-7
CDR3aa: CASSVGVGTVYEQYF
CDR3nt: TGTGCCAGCAGCGTAGGGGTGGGGACAGTCTACGAGCAGTACTTC

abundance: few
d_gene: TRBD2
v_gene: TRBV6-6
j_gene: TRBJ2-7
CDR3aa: CASSRTSGTSYEQYF
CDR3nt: TGTGCCAGCAGTCGGACTAGCGGGACCTCCTACGAGCAGTACTTC

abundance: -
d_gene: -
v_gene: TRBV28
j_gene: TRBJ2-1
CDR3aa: CASSPLGRAWYQETQFF
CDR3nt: TGTGCCAGCAGTCCCCTGGGGCGGGCGTGGTACCAAGAGACCCAGTTCTTC

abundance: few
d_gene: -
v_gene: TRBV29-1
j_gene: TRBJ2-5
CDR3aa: CSARPTGTLQTQYF
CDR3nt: TGCAGCGCCCGCCCAACCGGGACACTGCAGACCCAGTACTTC

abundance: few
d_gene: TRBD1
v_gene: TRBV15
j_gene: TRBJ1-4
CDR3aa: CATSDRGMNEKLFF
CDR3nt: TGTGCCACCAGCGACAGGGGAATGAATGAAAAACTGTTTTTT

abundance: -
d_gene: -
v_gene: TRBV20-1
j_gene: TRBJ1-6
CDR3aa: CSVRSSYNSPLHF
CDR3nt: TGCAGTGTGAGGAGCTCCTATAATTCACCCCTCCACTTT

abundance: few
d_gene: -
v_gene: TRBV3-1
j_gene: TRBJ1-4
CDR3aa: CASSPDVGPNEKLFF
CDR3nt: TGTGCCAGCAGCCCCGACGTGGGCCCTAATGAAAAACTGTTTTTT

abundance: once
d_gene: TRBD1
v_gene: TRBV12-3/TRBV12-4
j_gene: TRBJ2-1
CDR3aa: CASRFESGGGLNEQFF
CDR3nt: TGTGCCAGCAGATTCGAATCAGGGGGCGGTTTGAATGAGCAGTTCTTC

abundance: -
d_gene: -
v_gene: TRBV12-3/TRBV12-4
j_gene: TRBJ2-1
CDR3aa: CASSYASGLGARNEQFF
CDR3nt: TGTGCCAGCAGCTATGCTTCGGGACTGGGGGCGAGGAATGAGCAGTTCTTC

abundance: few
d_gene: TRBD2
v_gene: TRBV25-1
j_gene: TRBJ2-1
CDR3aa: CASSESTSGSRRHEQFF
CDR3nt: TGTGCCAGCAGTGAATCGACTAGCGGGAGTAGGAGGCATGAGCAGTTCTTC

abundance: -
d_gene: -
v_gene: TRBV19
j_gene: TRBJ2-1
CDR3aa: CATPARATSYNEQFF
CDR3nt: TGTGCCACCCCAGCGCGGGCCACCTCCTACAATGAGCAGTTCTTC

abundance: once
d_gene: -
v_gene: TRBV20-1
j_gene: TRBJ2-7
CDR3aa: CSAREARRSSYEQYF
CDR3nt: TGCAGTGCTAGAGAGGCGCGGAGGAGCTCCTACGAGCAGTACTTC

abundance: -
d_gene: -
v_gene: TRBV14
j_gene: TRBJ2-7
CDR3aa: CASSQGLASASSYEQYF
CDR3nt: TGTGCCAGCAGCCAAGGTTTAGCTAGCGCGAGCTCCTACGAGCAGTACTTC

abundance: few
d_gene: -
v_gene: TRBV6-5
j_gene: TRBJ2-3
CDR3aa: CASSSSWHTQYF
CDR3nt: TGTGCCAGCAGTTCCAGTTGGCATACGCAGTATTTT